These T cell receptor beta chains were read from a single sample in a study of cytomegalovirus exposure and HLA in healthy donors. TCRdb's table, derived via immunoSEQ multiplex PCR, lists solely in-frame clones and lacks some. Found here are tens of thousands of clones, under 80% of them singletons; the top ten hold 6.3%. Sequencing used PBMCs. These receptors were obtained from a woman in her 30s in good health and CMV-seronegative. The CDR3 runs from the conserved cysteine through the conserved F or W. D genes are given only for firm matches. Some rows mark clone size as missing; the rest say once, few, many or name a class of expanded clone.

size: -
V: TRBV5-1
D: -
J: TRBJ1-2
DNA: TGCGCCAGCAGCTTGGAAACGGGGGGCAGTTATGGCTACACCTTC
CDR3: CASSLETGGSYGYTF

size: few
V: TRBV9
D: TRBD2
J: TRBJ2-3
DNA: TGTGCCAGCAGCGTGGAGACTAGCGGGAGTTATGCAGATACGCAGTATTTT
CDR3: CASSVETSGSYADTQYF

size: medium-sized
V: TRBV6-5
D: TRBD1
J: TRBJ1-2
DNA: TGTGCCAGCAGGCTTACAGGGGCCCCCTATGGCTACACCTTC
CDR3: CASRLTGAPYGYTF

size: -
V: TRBV7-9
D: TRBD2
J: TRBJ2-7
DNA: TGTGCCAGCAGCTCACCAGCGGGAGGGCCCCGCGAGCAGTACTTC
CDR3: CASSSPAGGPREQYF

size: -
V: TRBV11-2
D: -
J: TRBJ2-7
DNA: TGTGCCAGCAGCTTAACACAGGGAAAATACGAGCAGTACTTC
CDR3: CASSLTQGKYEQYF

size: once
V: TRBV10-2
D: TRBD1
J: TRBJ1-5
DNA: TGCGCCAGCAAGTCAGAGACAGGGGGCGCGGGGCCCCAGCATTTT
CDR3: CASKSETGGAGPQHF

size: few
V: TRBV28
D: -
J: TRBJ2-7
DNA: TGTGCCACCCTAAAACCACAGGACTCCTACGAGCAGTACTTC
CDR3: CATLKPQDSYEQYF

size: -
V: TRBV18
D: TRBD1
J: TRBJ1-5
DNA: TGTGCCAGCTGGACAGGGGACCATCAGCCCCAGCATTTT
CDR3: CASWTGDHQPQHF

size: -
V: TRBV5-1
D: TRBD1
J: TRBJ2-1
DNA: TGCGCCAGCAGCTCGACAGGGGGCAATGGACTAGCCAAGTATGAGCAGTTCTTC
CDR3: CASSSTGGNGLAKYEQFF

size: few
V: TRBV19
D: -
J: TRBJ2-5
DNA: TGTGCCAGTAGATGGGGCGAGACCCAGTACTTC
CDR3: CASRWGETQYF

size: -
V: TRBV28
D: TRBD1
J: TRBJ2-1
DNA: TGTGCCAGCAGTCTAGACAGGGGGCAGTTCTTC
CDR3: CASSLDRGQFF

size: -
V: TRBV6-4
D: -
J: TRBJ2-2
DNA: TGTGCCAGCAGTGACCTTTGGGGAGCCGGGGAGCTGTTTTTT
CDR3: CASSDLWGAGELFF

size: -
V: TRBV5-4
D: -
J: TRBJ2-7
DNA: TGTGCCAGCAGCGCCGGGATCCATCCCCTGTACGAGCAGTACTTC
CDR3: CASSAGIHPLYEQYF

size: -
V: TRBV4-1
D: TRBD2
J: TRBJ2-3
DNA: TGCGCCAGCAGCCAAGTAGGGCTAGCGGGAGGGGATACGCAGTATTTT
CDR3: CASSQVGLAGGDTQYF

size: -
V: TRBV7-2
D: TRBD2
J: TRBJ2-3
DNA: TGTGCCAGCAGCTTAGTAGCGGGGGGAAACACAGATACGCAGTATTTT
CDR3: CASSLVAGGNTDTQYF

size: -
V: TRBV6-1
D: TRBD1
J: TRBJ2-5
DNA: TGTGCCAGCAGTAAAACCGACAGGGGGGGAGAGACCCAGTACTTC
CDR3: CASSKTDRGGETQYF

size: -
V: TRBV6-5
D: -
J: TRBJ1-5
DNA: TGTGCCAGCACCCCCGGGGGCAATCAGCCCCAGCATTTT
CDR3: CASTPGGNQPQHF

size: -
V: TRBV19
D: -
J: TRBJ2-2
DNA: TGTGCCAGTAGTGGGACGTCCAGCGGGTTGGGGGAGCTGTTTTTT
CDR3: CASSGTSSGLGELFF

size: few
V: TRBV27
D: -
J: TRBJ1-1
DNA: TGTGCCAGCACAGCGGGGGGGAAGAACACTGAAGCTTTCTTT
CDR3: CASTAGGKNTEAFF

size: -
V: TRBV7-9
D: TRBD1
J: TRBJ1-3
DNA: TGTGCCAGCAGCCCCCGGGACAGTGGAAACACCATATATTTT
CDR3: CASSPRDSGNTIYF

size: -
V: TRBV5-1
D: TRBD1
J: TRBJ2-7
DNA: TGCGCCAGCAGCTCACAGGGGGCACTCCGCGAGCAGTACTTC
CDR3: CASSSQGALREQYF

size: -
V: TRBV2
D: -
J: TRBJ2-7
DNA: TGTGCCAAGGGGGGAGGGAGCTCCTACGAGCAGTACTTC
CDR3: CAKGGGSSYEQYF

size: -
V: TRBV21-1
D: -
J: TRBJ1-2
DNA: TGTGCCAGCAGCAAGGCGGGCGGGACAGGGGGCGTGAACTATGGCTACACCTTC
CDR3: CASSKAGGTGGVNYGYTF

size: -
V: TRBV6-5
D: -
J: TRBJ1-5
DNA: TGTGCCAGCAGTTACTCCGGGGGGTACGGTCAGCCCCAGCATTTT
CDR3: CASSYSGGYGQPQHF

size: -
V: TRBV5-6
D: -
J: TRBJ2-7
DNA: TGTGCCAGCAGGGGTATGGCGACTGGTCCCGAGCAGTACTTC
CDR3: CASRGMATGPEQYF

size: -
V: TRBV11-2
D: TRBD1
J: TRBJ1-5
DNA: TGTGCCAGCAGCTTAGGACAGGGGGGGGGTCAGCCCCAGCATTTT
CDR3: CASSLGQGGGQPQHF

size: -
V: TRBV7-9
D: -
J: TRBJ2-7
DNA: TGTGCCAGCGGATCCCCCGGGGGCTCCTACGAGCAGTACTTC
CDR3: CASGSPGGSYEQYF